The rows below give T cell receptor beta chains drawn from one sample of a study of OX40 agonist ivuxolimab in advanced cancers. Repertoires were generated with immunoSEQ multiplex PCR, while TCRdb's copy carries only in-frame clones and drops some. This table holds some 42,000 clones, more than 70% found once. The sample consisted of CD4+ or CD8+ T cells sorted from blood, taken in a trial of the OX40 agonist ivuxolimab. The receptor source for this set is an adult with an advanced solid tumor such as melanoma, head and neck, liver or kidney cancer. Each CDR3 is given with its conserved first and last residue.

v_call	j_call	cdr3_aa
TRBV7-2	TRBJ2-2	CASSPLGQGASGELFF
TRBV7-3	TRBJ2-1	CASSLIGTNEQFF
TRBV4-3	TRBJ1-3	CASSQVAGNTIYF
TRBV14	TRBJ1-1	CASSIESMNTEAFF
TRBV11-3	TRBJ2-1	CASSLAREGDNEQFF
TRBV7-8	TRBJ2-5	CASSYTSGGQETQYF
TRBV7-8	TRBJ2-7	CASSPWRGPKGYEQYF
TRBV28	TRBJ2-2	CASSLHQRGPLPFTGELFF
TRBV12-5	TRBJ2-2	CASGFRRGTLTGELFF
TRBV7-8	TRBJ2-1	CASSLALSQNLVNEQFF
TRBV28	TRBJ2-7	CASSYRDRGIYEQYF
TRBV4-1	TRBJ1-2	CASSQEWTQDYGYTF
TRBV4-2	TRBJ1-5	CASSRSDVRDNQPQHF
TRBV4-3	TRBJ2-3	CVSSPTSGTSTDTQYF
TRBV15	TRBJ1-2	CATSAEGWGQEGYTF
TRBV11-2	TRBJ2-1	CASSIRRGVGDEQFF
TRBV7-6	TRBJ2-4	CASSLALGRDIQYF
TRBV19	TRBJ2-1	CASSSRGAWVNEQFF
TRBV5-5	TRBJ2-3	CASREGSGGGTDTQYF
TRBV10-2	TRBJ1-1	CASVGALLNTEAFF
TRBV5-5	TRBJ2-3	CASSTEGFNTDTQYF
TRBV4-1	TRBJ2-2	CASSQNQGLAGELFF
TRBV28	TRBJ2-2	CASSYYRDRDHQGELFF
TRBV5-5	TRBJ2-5	CASSRDIQETQYF
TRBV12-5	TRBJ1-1	CASGLMGAGRNPEAFF
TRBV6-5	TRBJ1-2	CASSPDSIYGYTF
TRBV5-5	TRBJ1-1	CASSFGVRNTEAFF
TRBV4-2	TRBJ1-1	CATLTGSPMNTEAFF
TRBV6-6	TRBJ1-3	CASSYPGDLAGNTIYF